The present TCR beta chain was sequenced within a study of blood T cell repertoires in COVID-19. Study in general: Spain, Italy and the United States supplied samples that represented acute and convalescent COVID-19.

The V gene's germline CDR1 is SGDLS and CDR2 YYNGEE. The CDR3 is 14 amino acids. V lost 1 base, J lost 3 bases, and 11 bases lay in between. Enrolled during active infection, Seattle patients were then followed longitudinally. Clones were read by immunoSEQ multiplex PCR, and TCRdb kept only the in-frame ones, dropping some. The sample has about 68,000 clones, about nine tenths seen once. V gene TRBV9 combines with J gene TRBJ2-7; no clear D. The TCR sequence derives from a man aged 45-65 years with COVID-19, enrolled during active disease. Material: peripheral blood. DNA of the CDR3: TGTGCCAGCAGCGTACAGCCGAGGAGCTACGAGCAGTACTTC. Residues: CASSVQPRSYEQYF.